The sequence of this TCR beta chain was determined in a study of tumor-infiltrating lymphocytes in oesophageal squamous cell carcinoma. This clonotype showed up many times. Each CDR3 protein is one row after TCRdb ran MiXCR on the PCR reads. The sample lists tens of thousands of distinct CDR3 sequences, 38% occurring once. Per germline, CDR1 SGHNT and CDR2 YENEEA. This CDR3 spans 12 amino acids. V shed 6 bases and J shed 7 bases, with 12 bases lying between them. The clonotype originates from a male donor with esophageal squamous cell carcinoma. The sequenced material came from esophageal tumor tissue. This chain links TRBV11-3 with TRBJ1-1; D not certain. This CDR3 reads CASSPPGGEAFF. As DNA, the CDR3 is TGTGCCAGCAGTCCTCCAGGCGGTGAAGCTTTCTTT.